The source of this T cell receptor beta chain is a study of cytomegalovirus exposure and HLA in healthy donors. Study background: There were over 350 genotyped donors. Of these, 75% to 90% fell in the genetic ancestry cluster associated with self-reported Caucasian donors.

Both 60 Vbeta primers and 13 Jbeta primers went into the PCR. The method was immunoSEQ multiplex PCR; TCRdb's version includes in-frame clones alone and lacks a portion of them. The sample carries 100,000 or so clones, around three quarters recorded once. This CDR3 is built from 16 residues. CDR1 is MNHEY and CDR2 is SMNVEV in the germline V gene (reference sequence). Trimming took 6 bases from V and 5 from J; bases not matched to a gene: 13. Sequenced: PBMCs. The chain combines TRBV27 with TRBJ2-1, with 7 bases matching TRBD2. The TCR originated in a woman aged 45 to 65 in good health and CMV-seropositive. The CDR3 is CASRLWGGTAHNEQFF. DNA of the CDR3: TGTGCCAGCAGACTATGGGGGGGGACTGCACACAATGAGCAGTTCTTC.